The next 30 T cell receptor beta chains were all read from a single sample in a study of cytotoxic CD8 clonotypes in ibrutinib-treated CLL. Clones were read by immunoSEQ multiplex PCR, and TCRdb kept only the in-frame ones, dropping some. The table records about 140,000 clones, around 80% of them present only once. The sequencing here drew on PBMCs, taken after 36 months of ibrutinib treatment. These TCRs come from a human donor with chronic lymphocytic leukemia.

This chain links TRBV18 with TRBJ1-5; D gene unclear. V lost 3 bases, J lost 7 bases, and 16 bases lay in between. Germline CDR1 reads KGHSH; CDR2 reads LQKENI. The CDR3 is 15 amino acids. The DNA for the CDR3 is TGTGCCAGCTCACCCTTTCCGGCGAACGGACAGCCCCAGCATTTT. Its protein is CASSPFPANGQPQHF.

The chain employs TRBV2 and TRBJ1-4; 9 nucleotides agree with TRBD1. Germline V CDR1 and CDR2: SNHLY, FYNNEI. V dropped 6 bases and J dropped 8; count of bases not matched to a gene: 7. The length of the CDR3 is 14 residues. The CDR3 DNA is TGTGCCAGCAGGAGGACAGGGGTGATAGAAAAACTGTTTTTT. Its translation: CASRRTGVIEKLFF.

This chain links TRBV6-1 with TRBJ1-1, with no clear D. The germline V gene encodes CDR1 MNHNS and CDR2 SASEGT. V shed 6 bases and J shed 0 bases, with 11 bases lying between them. The CDR3 spans 14 residues. The CDR3 loop reads CASSDTPLNTEAFF. Written as DNA, the CDR3 is TGTGCCAGCAGCGACACCCCACTGAACACTGAAGCTTTCTTT.

The rearrangement joins TRBV9 to TRBJ2-7, with D possibly being TRBD2 (6 bases). V was pared by 0 bases and J by 0 bases, with 10 bases between. Germline V gene data show CDR1 as SGDLS and CDR2 as YYNGEE. This CDR3 is built from 15 residues. The CDR3 region has the DNA TGTGCCAGCAGCGTAGGGGGCGGGATCTCCTACGAGCAGTACTTC. Its translation: CASSVGGGISYEQYF.

This chain connects TRBV4-1 to TRBJ2-7; a weak D match, TRBD1 (5 bases). Per the germline V gene, CDR1 is MGHRA and CDR2 is YSYEKL. The CDR3 runs to 16 residues. V shed 4 bases and J shed 0 bases, with 16 bases lying between them. CDR3 coding DNA: TGCGCCAGCAGCCTCATCAGGGTTTGGAGCTCCTACGAGCAGTACTTC. Protein sequence: CASSLIRVWSSYEQYF.

This sequence joins TRBV6-6 and TRBJ1-1; 7 nucleotides line up with TRBD1. V trimming: 7 bases; J trimming: 1 base; junction bases outside the gene matches: 9. In germline, CDR1 is MNHNY, CDR2 SVGAGI (reference sequence). CDR3 length: 15 amino acids. CDR3 loop: CASTRTGTENTEAFF. CDR3 nucleotide sequence: TGTGCCAGCACCAGAACCGGGACAGAGAACACTGAAGCTTTCTTT.

This chain links TRBV10-3 with TRBJ1-2; no firm D call. Germline lookup yields CDR1 ENHRY and CDR2 SYGVKD. The length of the CDR3 is 14 residues. V lost 8 bases to trimming and J lost 1 base, with 14 bases between them. The CDR3: CAIGKRENNYGYTF. The CDR3 DNA is TGTGCCATCGGAAAGAGGGAGAATAACTATGGCTACACCTTC.

V is TRBV30 and J is TRBJ2-2; 9 bases are a match to TRBD2. CDR1 is GTSNPN, CDR2 SVGIG, per germline (reference sequence). The CDR3 length is 13 residues. J lost 4 bases, V lost 3 bases, and 0 bases had no gene match. The CDR3 DNA reads as TGTGCCTGGAGAGCGGGAGGCACCGGGGAGCTGTTTTTT. This translates into CAWRAGGTGELFF.

This sequence joins TRBV6-5 and TRBJ1-2; D may be TRBD1 (5 bases). Trimming removed 2 bases from V and 5 bases from J, with 15 bases in between. From germline, CDR1 is MNHEY and CDR2 SVGAGI. The CDR3 extends over 15 amino acids. DNA of the CDR3: TGTGCCAGCAGTTACGTGGGTGGGGGGAGATATGGCTACACCTTC. It specifies CASSYVGGGRYGYTF.

This chain links TRBV6-1 with TRBJ2-3; D could derive from TRBD1 or TRBD2 (5 bases each). Looked up from germline, CDR1 is MNHNS and CDR2 is SASEGT. The V gene lost 7 bases and the J gene lost 1 base, with 15 bases spanning the gap. CDR3 length equals 15 residues. In nucleotides, the CDR3 is TGTGCCAGCATAGTAGCAGGGCGGGGCACAGATACGCAGTATTTT. Amino acid sequence: CASIVAGRGTDTQYF.

This clone has a single count. The J gene is TRBJ2-7, the V gene TRBV7-2, with D maybe TRBD2 (6 bases). Germline V lookup: CDR1 SGHTA, CDR2 FQGNSA. There are 16 residues in the CDR3. V was pared by 5 bases and J by 2 bases, with 19 bases between. The CDR3 nucleotides are TGTGCCAGCAGCCCAGCGGGCTACCCTAAAACCTACGAGCAGTACTTC. Its protein product is CASSPAGYPKTYEQYF.

The V call is TRBV7-8, the J call TRBJ1-2; 7 bases map to TRBD1. CDR1 and CDR2 from the germline V gene are SGHVS and FQNEAQ. J lost 1 base, V lost 5 bases, and 4 bases had no gene match. This CDR3 contains 14 residues. In DNA, the CDR3 is TGTGCCAGCAGCCCGGACAGGAATAACTATGGCTACACCTTC. It yields the protein CASSPDRNNYGYTF.

The chain has TRBV30 and TRBJ1-1, with D perhaps TRBD1 (5 bases). Germline-derived CDR1 and CDR2 are GTSNPN and SVGIG (reference sequence). V shed 2 bases and J shed 2 bases, with 15 bases lying between them. The CDR3 totals 15 residues. CDR3 coding DNA: TGTGCCTGGAGTTTCGCCGGGACGTCAAACACTGAAGCTTTCTTT. Translated, it gives CAWSFAGTSNTEAFF.

The rearrangement links TRBV20-1 to TRBJ2-7; D gene uncertain. The V end was cut by 4 bases, the J end by 4 bases, with 5 bases between. Germline V gives CDR1 DFQATT, CDR2 SNEGSKA (reference sequence). This CDR3 contains 10 residues. The CDR3 here is CSATKYEQYF. CDR3 coding DNA: TGCAGTGCTACTAAGTACGAGCAGTACTTC.

This chain links TRBV4-1 with TRBJ2-7; 8 bases match TRBD1. CDR1 MGHRA and CDR2 YSYEKL come from the germline V gene. J gave up 5 bases and V 3 bases, and 15 bases lay outside the gene matches. CDR3 length equals 17 residues. CDR3 in DNA: TGCGCCAGCAGCCACATCATGCGGGCCAGGGGGCGAAACGAGCAGTACTTC. Its translation: CASSHIMRARGRNEQYF.

V gene TRBV6-5 combines with J gene TRBJ1-2; D is possibly TRBD1 (5 bases). Germline loops: CDR1 MNHEY, CDR2 SVGAGI. The CDR3 sequence is 14 residues long. V was clipped by 5 bases and J by 5 bases, with 15 bases between them. CDR3 DNA sequence: TGTGCCAGCAGTCGGACATTGGATGGGTATGGCTACACCTTC. Its protein is CASSRTLDGYGYTF.

The CDR3 here is CASSRRAPPGAFF. For the CDR3, the DNA is TGTGCCAGCAGTCGCCGGGCCCCACCGGGAGCTTTCTTT. The chain employs TRBV6-1 and TRBJ1-1; no firm D call. Germline lookup yields CDR1 MNHNS and CDR2 SASEGT. Trimming shortened V by 5 bases and J by 10 bases, and 17 bases separated the two germline ends. This CDR3 has 13 residues.

The gene calls are TRBV5-6 and TRBJ1-3; D unresolved. This CDR3 region has 14 residues. V lost 4 bases to trimming and J lost 0 bases, with 8 bases between them. Germline lookup yields CDR1 SGHDT and CDR2 YYEEEE. CDR3 sequence (DNA): TGTGCCAGCAGCCTGTCTTTCTCTGGAAACACCATATATTTT. It translates to CASSLSFSGNTIYF.

The rearrangement uses TRBV7-9 and TRBJ2-7, with a weak D call TRBD2 (5 bases). Germline values: CDR1 SEHNR, CDR2 FQNEAQ (reference sequence). V was shortened by 5 bases and J by 3 bases, with 20 bases between the two germline ends. The CDR3 sequence is 16 residues long. The CDR3: CASSPIRRGRVYEQYF. The DNA of the CDR3 is TGTGCCAGCAGCCCGATTCGACGGGGAAGGGTCTACGAGCAGTACTTC.

The J gene is TRBJ2-4, the V gene TRBV7-2; unclear D gene. There are 12 residues in the CDR3. Trimming left V 5 bases short and J 9 bases short, with 11 bases between. CDR1 and CDR2 from the germline V gene are SGHTA and FQGNSA. CDR3 amino acids: CASSGGYGIQYF. The CDR3 region has the DNA TGTGCCAGCAGCGGTGGGTACGGCATTCAGTACTTC. Full variable domain (remainder filled in from reference TRBV7-2 and TRBJ2-4): GAGVSQSPSNKVTEKGKDVELRCDPISGHTALYWYRQSLGQGLEFLIYFQGNSAPDKSGLPSDRFSAERTGGSVSTLTIQRTQQEDSAVYLCASSGGYGIQYFGAGTRLSVL.

The CDR3 protein is CASNGWGNYNSPLHF. In DNA form, the CDR3 reads TGTGCCAGCAACGGTTGGGGGAACTATAATTCACCCCTCCACTTT. The V and J genes are TRBV2 and TRBJ1-6; tentatively, D is TRBD1 (5 bases). V lost 7 bases and J 3 bases, leaving 13 bases between the germline ends. Germline V gene lookup returns CDR1 SNHLY and CDR2 FYNNEI. CDR3 length: 15 amino acids. Variable domain in full (rest from reference TRBV2 and TRBJ1-6): EPEVTQTPSHQVTQMGQEVILRCVPISNHLYFYWYRQILGQKVEFLVSFYNNEISEKSEIFDDQFSVERPDGSNFTLKIRSTKLEDSAMYFCASNGWGNYNSPLHFGNGTRLTVT.

This sequence joins TRBV7-9 and TRBJ2-1; D may be TRBD1 or TRBD2 (6 bases each). V was shortened by 5 bases and J by 2 bases, with 16 bases between the two germline ends. CDR1 is SEHNR, CDR2 FQNEAQ, per germline (reference sequence). The CDR3 is made up of 16 amino acids. The CDR3 sequence: CASSPPWGAAYNEQFF. CDR3 DNA: TGTGCCAGCAGCCCCCCCTGGGGGGCGGCCTACAATGAGCAGTTCTTC.

The rearrangement joins TRBV5-4 to TRBJ2-1, with 8 bases that match TRBD2. The V gene's germline CDR1 is SGHNT and CDR2 YYREEE (reference sequence). After removal of 2 bases from V and 4 bases from J, the junction contained 5 bases not matched to a gene. The CDR3 covers 15 residues. The CDR3 sequence is CASSFWIAGYNEQFF. CDR3 nucleotide sequence: TGTGCCAGCAGCTTTTGGATAGCGGGGTACAATGAGCAGTTCTTC.

This clone was seen many times. The gene calls are TRBV19 and TRBJ2-7, with D possibly called TRBD1 or TRBD2 (5 bases each). This CDR3 comprises 13 residues. Trimming removed 1 base from V and 7 bases from J, with 11 bases in between. Per germline, CDR1 LNHDA and CDR2 SQIVND (reference sequence). CDR3 bases: TGTGCCAGTAGTATAGGTGGGACGCGGGAGCAGTACTTC. Translation gives CASSIGGTREQYF.

The J gene is TRBJ2-7, the V gene TRBV7-3; 7 bases agree with TRBD2. With V trimmed by 4 bases and J by 3 bases, 3 bases remained unmatched. The CDR3 extends over 13 amino acids. Germline V CDR1 and CDR2: SGHTA, FQGTGA. CDR3 in amino acids: CASSSIAGYEQYF. The CDR3 nucleotides are TGTGCCAGCAGCTCGATAGCGGGCTACGAGCAGTACTTC.

The chain combines TRBV11-2 with TRBJ1-1; 7 bases are a match to TRBD1. J lost 3 bases, V lost 5 bases, and 18 bases had no gene match. This CDR3 has 18 residues. Looked up from germline, CDR1 is SGHAT and CDR2 is FQNNGV. The CDR3 is CASSPNGPGGSLHTEAFF. The CDR3 DNA sequence: TGTGCCAGCAGCCCGAACGGGCCAGGGGGTAGTTTGCACACTGAAGCTTTCTTT.

This chain uses TRBV18 with TRBJ2-1, with D possibly called TRBD1 or TRBD2 (5 bases each). Between the trimmed V and J ends, which lost 3 bases and 0 bases, there was a span of 12 bases. The germline V gene encodes CDR1 KGHSH and CDR2 LQKENI. This CDR3 is 16 amino acids long. The CDR3 region is CASSPGVEVSYNEQFF. The CDR3 bases are TGTGCCAGCTCACCGGGGGTGGAGGTCTCCTACAATGAGCAGTTCTTC.

CDR3 in amino acids: CASSPRGLGHTQYF. CDR3 nucleotide sequence: TGTGCCAGCAGCCCCCGGGGGCTCGGCCATACGCAGTATTTT. The V gene is TRBV28, the J gene TRBJ2-3; tentatively, D is TRBD1 or TRBD2 (6 bases each). Germline assignment: CDR1 MDHEN and CDR2 SYDVKM. CDR3 size: 14 residues. V lost 6 bases to trimming and J lost 7 bases, with 17 bases between them.

V gene TRBV30 combines with J gene TRBJ2-3, with TRBD2 matching 12 bases. This CDR3 is built from 15 residues. Germline V gives CDR1 GTSNPN, CDR2 SVGIG (reference sequence). The ends lost 0 bases at V and 6 bases at J; junction bases unmatched: 4. The CDR3 DNA is TGTGCCTGGAGTGTCACTAGCGGGGGGCTCGATACGCAGTATTTT. Translating gives CAWSVTSGGLDTQYF.

V gene TRBV11-2 combines with J gene TRBJ2-1; 7 bases agree with TRBD1. V trimming: 0 bases; J trimming: 6 bases; junction bases outside the gene matches: 5. CDR1 and CDR2 from the germline V gene are SGHAT and FQNNGV. The CDR3 runs to 15 residues. The CDR3 loop reads CASSLERTGINEQFF. The CDR3 nucleotides read TGTGCCAGCAGCTTAGAAAGGACAGGAATCAATGAGCAGTTCTTC.